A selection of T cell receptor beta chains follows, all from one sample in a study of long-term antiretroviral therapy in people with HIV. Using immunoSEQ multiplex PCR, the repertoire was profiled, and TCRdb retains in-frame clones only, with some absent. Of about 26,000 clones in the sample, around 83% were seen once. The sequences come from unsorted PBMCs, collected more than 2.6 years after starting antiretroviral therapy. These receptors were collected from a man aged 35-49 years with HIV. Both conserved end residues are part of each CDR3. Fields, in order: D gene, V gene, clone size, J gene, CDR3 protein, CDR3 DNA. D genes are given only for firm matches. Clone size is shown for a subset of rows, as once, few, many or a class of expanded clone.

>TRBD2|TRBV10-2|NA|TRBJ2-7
CVAAGRGAGYEQYF
TGCGTCGCGGCTGGGAGGGGAGCTGGATACGAGCAGTACTTC
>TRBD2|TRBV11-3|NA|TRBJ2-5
CASSLGGAGGETQYF
TGTGCCAGCAGCTTAGGGGGAGCGGGAGGGGAGACCCAGTACTTC
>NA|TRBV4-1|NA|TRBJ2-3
CASSQDGWSGADTQYF
TGCGCCAGCAGCCAAGATGGTTGGAGTGGGGCAGATACGCAGTATTTT
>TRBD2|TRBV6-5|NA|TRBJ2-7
CASSYVGGGSYEQYF
TGTGCCAGCAGTTACGTTGGCGGGGGTTCCTACGAGCAGTACTTC
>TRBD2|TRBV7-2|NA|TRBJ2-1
CASSRGASGLNEQFF
TGTGCCAGCAGTAGGGGGGCTAGCGGGCTCAATGAGCAGTTCTTC
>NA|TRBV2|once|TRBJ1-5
CASSQTRNHQPQHF
TGTGCCAGCAGTCAGACAAGGAACCATCAGCCCCAGCATTTT
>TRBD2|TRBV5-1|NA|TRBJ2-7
CASMLSGGLEQYF
TGCGCCAGCATGCTTTCCGGGGGGTTGGAGCAGTACTTC
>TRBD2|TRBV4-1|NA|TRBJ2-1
CASSQVRLAVYNEQFF
TGCGCCAGCAGCCAAGTAAGACTAGCGGTCTACAATGAGCAGTTCTTC
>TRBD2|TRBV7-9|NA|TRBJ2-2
CASSPRLAGATANTGELFF
TGTGCCAGCAGCCCCCGACTAGCGGGAGCCACTGCGAACACCGGGGAGCTGTTTTTT
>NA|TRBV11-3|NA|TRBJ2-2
CASSLSRTGELFF
TGTGCCAGCAGCTTGAGTAGGACCGGGGAGCTGTTTTTT
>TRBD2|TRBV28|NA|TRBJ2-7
CASTGPSGRKTLYEQYF
TGTGCCAGCACCGGACCCAGCGGGAGGAAGACCCTCTACGAGCAGTACTTC
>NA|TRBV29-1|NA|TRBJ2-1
CSALGPYNEQFF
TGCAGCGCCCTAGGTCCGTACAATGAGCAGTTCTTC
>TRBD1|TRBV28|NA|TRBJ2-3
CASRSPGQGSGTDTQYF
TGTGCCAGCAGAAGTCCGGGACAGGGGAGCGGCACAGATACGCAGTATTTT
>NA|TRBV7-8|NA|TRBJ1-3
CASSLVGLRNTIYF
TGTGCCAGCAGCTTAGTAGGCTTGAGAAACACCATATATTTT
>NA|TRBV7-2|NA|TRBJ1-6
CASSFRQVIPQADNSPLHF
TGTGCCAGCAGCTTTCGACAGGTGATTCCCCAAGCCGATAATTCACCCCTCCACTTT
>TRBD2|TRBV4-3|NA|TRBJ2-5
CASSQDPMGLAGVEETQYF
TGCGCCAGCAGCCAAGATCCCATGGGACTAGCGGGAGTGGAAGAGACCCAGTACTTC
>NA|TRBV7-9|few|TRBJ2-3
CASSLAMKDTQYF
TGTGCCAGCAGCTTAGCGATGAAAGATACGCAGTATTTT
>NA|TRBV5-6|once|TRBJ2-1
CASSARVSYNEQFF
TGTGCCAGCAGCGCCCGGGTCTCCTACAATGAGCAGTTCTTC
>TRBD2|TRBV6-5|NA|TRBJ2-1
CASSYSTLALNNEQFF
TGTGCCAGCAGTTATTCAACACTAGCGTTGAACAATGAGCAGTTCTTC
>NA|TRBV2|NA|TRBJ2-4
CASSEARGVLRVRAKNIQYF
TGTGCCAGCAGTGAAGCGAGGGGCGTTTTGCGGGTTCGGGCCAAAAACATTCAGTACTTC
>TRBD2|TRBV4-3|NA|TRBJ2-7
CASSQDAGGYEQYF
TGCGCCAGCAGCCAAGATGCGGGGGGCTACGAGCAGTACTTC
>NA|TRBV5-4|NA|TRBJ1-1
CASSLPTLNTEAFF
TGTGCCAGCAGCTTGCCCACCCTGAACACTGAAGCTTTCTTT
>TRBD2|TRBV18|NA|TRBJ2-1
CASSGTSGGSSYNEQFF
TGTGCCAGCTCAGGGACTAGCGGGGGGAGCTCCTACAATGAGCAGTTCTTC
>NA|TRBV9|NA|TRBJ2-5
CASSVAPGETQYF
TGTGCCAGCAGCGTAGCCCCAGGGGAGACCCAGTACTTC
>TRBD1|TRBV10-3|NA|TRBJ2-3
CAISEPGQATDTQYF
TGTGCCATCAGTGAACCGGGACAGGCAACAGATACGCAGTATTTT